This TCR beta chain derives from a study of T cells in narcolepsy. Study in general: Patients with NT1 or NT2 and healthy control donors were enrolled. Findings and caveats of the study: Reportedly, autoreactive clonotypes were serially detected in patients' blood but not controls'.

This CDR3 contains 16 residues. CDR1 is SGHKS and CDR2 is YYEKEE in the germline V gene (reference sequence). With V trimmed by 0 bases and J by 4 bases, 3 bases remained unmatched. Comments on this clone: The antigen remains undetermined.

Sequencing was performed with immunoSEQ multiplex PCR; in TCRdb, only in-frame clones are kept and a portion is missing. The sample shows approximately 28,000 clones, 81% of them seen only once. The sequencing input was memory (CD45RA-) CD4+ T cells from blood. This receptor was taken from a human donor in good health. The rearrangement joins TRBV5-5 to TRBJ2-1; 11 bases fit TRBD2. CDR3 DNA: TGTGCCAGCAGCTTGGCCGGGACTAGCGGTTACAATGAGCAGTTCTTC. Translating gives CASSLAGTSGYNEQFF.